The 32 T cell receptor beta chains below come from one sample, sequenced in a study of CD8+ T cells in alopecia areata. Isolated RNA was reverse transcribed into cDNA used as the sequencing template. Only in-frame clones appear in the TCRdb table, and some are missing; sequencing was by immunoSEQ multiplex PCR. Among 200,000 to 250,000 clones, approximately 38% were seen once, and the ten largest hold 0.48%. Treatment specified: oral pan-JAK inhibitor, 5-10 mg twice daily. The input for sequencing was CD4+ T cells sorted from blood, taken at approximately week 30, from a patient treated with tofacitinib. The receptors were sampled from a human donor with alopecia areata.

The chain couples TRBV6-5 to TRBJ1-5; D is unresolved. Looked up from germline, CDR1 is MNHEY and CDR2 is SVGAGI. The CDR3 sequence is 16 residues long. The V and J ends lost 0 bases and 2 bases respectively, with 11 bases between them. The CDR3: CASSYSLPGRNQPQHF. Written as DNA, the CDR3 is TGTGCCAGCAGTTACTCGCTTCCAGGACGCAATCAGCCCCAGCATTTT.

This clone came up a few times. The chain uses TRBV11-2 and TRBJ2-1; D may be TRBD2 (6 bases). CDR3 size: 15 residues. Germline CDR1 is SGHAT and CDR2 is FQNNGV. Trimming took off 4 bases at V and 0 bases at J, with 10 bases between the two ends. CDR3 region: CASSWDSRSYNEQFF. CDR3 DNA sequence: TGTGCCAGCAGCTGGGACTCCCGCTCCTACAATGAGCAGTTCTTC. The entire variable domain, with the rest obtained from reference TRBV11-2 and TRBJ2-1, is as follows: EAGVAQSPRYKIIEKRQSVAFWCNPISGHATLYWYQQILGQGPKLLIQFQNNGVVDDSQLPKDRFSAERLKGVDSTLKIQPAKLEDSAVYLCASSWDSRSYNEQFFGPGTRLTVL.

There are a few counts of this clone. The chain recombines TRBV6-1 with TRBJ1-5, with D uncertain. From germline, CDR1 is MNHNS and CDR2 SASEGT. V was trimmed by 10 bases and J by 4 bases, leaving 8 bases between them. The CDR3 has 11 amino acids. The CDR3 DNA reads TGTGCCACCTTGATAAATCAGCCCCAGCATTTT. As protein: CATLINQPQHF.

Here the CDR3 reads CSVSGTGRTYEQYF. The DNA for the CDR3 is TGCAGCGTTTCCGGGACTGGGAGGACCTACGAGCAGTACTTC. The chain links TRBV29-1 to TRBJ2-7, with D possibly TRBD2 on 6 matching bases. Germline V gene sequence: CDR1 SQVTM, CDR2 ANQGSEA. The CDR3 has 14 amino acids. The V gene lost 5 bases and the J gene lost 2 bases, with 16 bases spanning the gap.

This clone occurred a few times. V usage is TRBV6-6 and J usage is TRBJ1-2, with D possibly TRBD1 on 6 matching bases. CDR1 is MNHNY and CDR2 is SVGAGI in the germline V gene (reference sequence). This CDR3 spans 13 amino acids. V dropped 6 bases and J dropped 4 bases, with 12 bases sitting between them. DNA for the CDR3: TGTGCCAGCAGACCCGGACAGACCTATGGCTACACCTTC. As protein: CASRPGQTYGYTF.

The chain's CDR3 is CASSRGHLNTEAFF. The CDR3 coding sequence is TGTGCCAGCAGCCGGGGACACTTGAACACTGAAGCTTTCTTT. V and J are TRBV7-2 and TRBJ1-1, with TRBD1 as a possible D gene (6 bases). CDR1 and CDR2 (germline): SGHTA, FQGNSA. V dropped 5 bases and J dropped 0 bases, with 10 bases sitting between them. The CDR3 contains 14 residues.

This clone has a handful of counts. The chain combines TRBV30 with TRBJ2-1, with 12 bases lining up with TRBD2. The CDR3 extends over 16 amino acids. After removal of 3 bases from V and 8 bases from J, the junction contained 11 bases not matched to a gene. CDR1 is GTSNPN, CDR2 SVGIG, per germline (reference sequence). The CDR3 loop reads CAWSAGLAGGVHEQFF. The CDR3 coding sequence is TGTGCCTGGAGCGCAGGGCTAGCGGGAGGGGTCCATGAGCAGTTCTTC.

This chain joins TRBV6-5 and TRBJ2-1; 11 bases agree with TRBD2. The length of the CDR3 is 13 residues. Trimming took 6 bases from V and 6 from J; bases not matched to a gene: 1. Germline values: CDR1 MNHEY, CDR2 SVGAGI. CDR3 residues: CASRTSGINEQFF. DNA of the CDR3: TGTGCCAGCAGGACTAGCGGGATCAATGAGCAGTTCTTC.

V usage is TRBV5-1 and J usage is TRBJ2-6; weak D call: TRBD1 (5 bases). The CDR3 runs 17 residues. V lost 4 bases to trimming and J lost 0 bases, with 14 bases between them. Germline CDR1 is SGHRS and CDR2 is YFSETQ. The CDR3 DNA follows: TGCGCCAGCAGCATTCAGGGTGCGCGCTCTGGGGCCAACGTCCTGACTTTC. Protein sequence: CASSIQGARSGANVLTF. Full variable domain (rest looked up from reference TRBV5-1 and TRBJ2-6): KAGVTQTPRYLIKTRGQQVTLSCSPISGHRSVSWYQQTPGQGLQFLFEYFSETQRNKGNFPGRFSGRQFSNSRSEMNVSTLELGDSALYLCASSIQGARSGANVLTFGAGSRLTVL.

This clone was observed a handful of times. V gene TRBV30 combines with J gene TRBJ2-7, with D possibly being TRBD2 (5 bases). The V end lost 6 bases, the J end lost 4 bases, and 16 bases lay between the germline ends. The CDR3 totals 13 residues. Looked up from germline, CDR1 is GTSNPN and CDR2 is SVGIG (reference sequence). The CDR3, as DNA: TGTGCCTGCGAGCAAGGTTCGGGGTACGAGCAGTACTTC. Translated, it gives CACEQGSGYEQYF.

This clone was detected once. CDR3 DNA: TGTGCCAGCAGCTTAAGTTCCCAGAACACTGAAGCTTTCTTT. Protein: CASSLSSQNTEAFF. The genes are TRBV7-3 and TRBJ1-1; D is undetermined. This CDR3 is 14 amino acids long. Trimming left V 1 base short and J 1 base short, with 7 bases between. Per germline, CDR1 SGHTA and CDR2 FQGTGA.

This clone was observed a handful of times. The chain combines TRBV4-2 with TRBJ1-2; a possible D gene is TRBD1 (6 bases). The V and J ends lost 2 bases and 2 bases respectively, with 6 bases between them. The CDR3 sequence is 13 residues long. Germline V lookup: CDR1 LGHNA, CDR2 YNFKEQ. CDR3: CASSQTGNYGYTF. CDR3 bases: TGTGCCAGCAGCCAAACAGGGAACTATGGCTACACCTTC.

This sequence joins TRBV29-1 and TRBJ2-7; D could derive from TRBD1 or TRBD2 (5 bases each). Germline CDR1 SQVTM, CDR2 ANQGSEA. V was trimmed by 6 bases and J by 0 bases, leaving 18 bases between them. This CDR3 is 15 amino acids long. The DNA for the CDR3 is TGCAGCGTCCGATCATCTGGGGACGCCTCCTACGAGCAGTACTTC. Translated: CSVRSSGDASYEQYF.

In its sample, this clone was seen a few times. The chain has TRBV6-1 and TRBJ1-2; the D gene is possibly TRBD1 (5 bases). Trimming removed 8 bases at V and 7 bases at J, with 20 bases between. The CDR3 contains 14 residues. The V gene's germline CDR1 is MNHNS and CDR2 SASEGT. This CDR3 is CASRAGTLVAGYTF. CDR3 nucleotide sequence: TGTGCCAGCCGAGCGGGGACTTTAGTCGCTGGCTACACCTTC.

J is TRBJ1-1 and V is TRBV6-5; 8 nucleotides match TRBD1. The CDR3 consists of 13 residues. The germline CDR1 and CDR2 sequences are MNHEY and SVGAGI. V shed 5 bases, J shed 7 bases, and the junction held 6 bases outside the gene matches. The chain's CDR3 is CASSRDRIFEAFF. CDR3 DNA: TGTGCCAGCAGTCGGGACAGGATCTTTGAAGCTTTCTTT.

The V gene is TRBV7-9, the J gene TRBJ2-1, with no clear D. Trimming cost V 4 bases and J 7 bases, with 11 bases left between them. Germline assignment: CDR1 SEHNR and CDR2 FQNEAQ (reference sequence). CDR3 length: 13 amino acids. CDR3 protein: CASSSEPINEQFF. CDR3 coding DNA: TGTGCCAGCAGCTCTGAACCCATTAATGAGCAGTTCTTC.

This chain connects TRBV27 to TRBJ1-6, with TRBD1 matching 9 bases. The CDR3 loop spans 15 amino acids. The J segment lost 10 bases and the V segment lost 6 bases, leaving 10 bases of the junction unmatched. The V gene's germline CDR1 is MNHEY and CDR2 SMNVEV (reference sequence). The CDR3 region has the DNA TGTGCCAGCAGACCACGGACAGGGGAGGGATCACCCCTCCACTTT. This codes for CASRPRTGEGSPLHF.

The J gene is TRBJ1-1, the V gene TRBV19; the match to TRBD1 covers 8 bases. The CDR3 spans 14 residues. Germline V gene sequence: CDR1 LNHDA, CDR2 SQIVND (reference sequence). The J segment lost 3 bases and the V segment lost 5 bases, leaving 5 bases of the junction unmatched. The CDR3 protein is CASSRTGFYTEAFF. The CDR3 DNA reads as TGTGCCAGTAGTCGGACAGGGTTCTACACTGAAGCTTTCTTT.

The table lists this clone with a few counts. The chain uses TRBV29-1 and TRBJ2-1; 12 bases are shared with TRBD2. After removal of 7 bases from V and 2 bases from J, the junction contained 6 bases not matched to a gene. From germline, CDR1 is SQVTM and CDR2 ANQGSEA. The CDR3 has 15 residues. The CDR3 region has the DNA TGCAGCGCATCACTAGCGGGGGGCGCCTACAATGAGCAGTTCTTC. It codes for CSASLAGGAYNEQFF.

This clone was seen a handful of times. The V call is TRBV30, the J call TRBJ2-7; D is unresolved. This CDR3 contains 11 residues. Trimming cost V 3 bases and J 4 bases, with 7 bases left between them. From germline, CDR1 is GTSNPN and CDR2 SVGIG (reference sequence). The CDR3 sequence is CAWRKGYEQYF. CDR3 sequence (DNA): TGTGCCTGGAGAAAAGGATACGAGCAGTACTTC.

The V and J genes are TRBV7-9 and TRBJ2-3; TRBD2 matches at 12 bases. The V gene end was trimmed by 5 bases and the J gene end by 5 bases; junction bases not matched to a gene: 5. The germline gives CDR1 SEHNR, CDR2 FQNEAQ (reference sequence). The CDR3 sequence is 15 residues long. CDR3 sequence reads: CASSTTGLAGDTQYF. The CDR3 DNA reads TGTGCCAGCAGCACAACGGGACTAGCGGGAGATACGCAGTATTTT.

The rearrangement joins TRBV6-5 to TRBJ1-1; the match to TRBD1 covers 8 bases. J lost 1 base, V lost 6 bases, and 1 base had no gene match. The CDR3 contains 13 residues. Looked up from germline, CDR1 is MNHEY and CDR2 is SVGAGI. The DNA of the CDR3 is TGTGCCAGCAGGGGACAGGCGAACACTGAAGCTTTCTTT. It codes for CASRGQANTEAFF.

This clone was seen more than once but under ten times. The chain joins TRBV9 to TRBJ2-3; the match to TRBD2 covers 9 bases. This CDR3 comprises 17 residues. CDR1 and CDR2 from the germline V gene are SGDLS and YYNGEE. V dropped 4 bases and J dropped 6; count of bases not matched to a gene: 15. The DNA of the CDR3 is TGTGCCAGCAGCCCCTGGCGGCTAGCGGGAACCTCGGATACGCAGTATTTT. It codes for CASSPWRLAGTSDTQYF.

CDR3 protein: CASSLEWAGRDQYF. CDR3 nucleotides: TGTGCCAGCAGCTTGGAGTGGGCAGGCAGAGATCAGTACTTC. This sequence joins TRBV5-6 and TRBJ2-4, with D uncertain. CDR3 size: 14 residues. The V gene's germline CDR1 is SGHDT and CDR2 YYEEEE. Trimming cost V 0 bases and J 12 bases, with 16 bases left between them.

The V and J genes are TRBV5-1 and TRBJ1-5; TRBD1 matches at 7 bases. CDR3 size: 16 residues. Germline assignment: CDR1 SGHRS and CDR2 YFSETQ. After removal of 4 bases from V and 2 bases from J, the junction contained 9 bases not matched to a gene. CDR3 sequence reads: CASSPGSTGGNQPQHF. The CDR3 region has the DNA TGCGCCAGCAGCCCGGGATCCACAGGGGGCAATCAGCCCCAGCATTTT.

This clone was seen a few times. The V call is TRBV29-1, the J call TRBJ1-2; D is ambiguous. The CDR3 has 9 residues. Germline CDR1 reads SQVTM; CDR2 reads ANQGSEA. The V and J ends lost 6 bases and 8 bases respectively, with 7 bases between them. In nucleotides, the CDR3 is TGCAGCGTGAGTGAAGGCTACACCTTC. Translated, it gives CSVSEGYTF.

This clone has a handful of counts. V gene TRBV29-1 combines with J gene TRBJ2-7; 9 bases are a match to TRBD1. Germline V lookup: CDR1 SQVTM, CDR2 ANQGSEA. This CDR3 region has 14 residues. V gave up 4 bases and J gave up 3 bases; unmatched junction bases: 7. CDR3 in amino acids: CSVAGQGWDYEQYF. The CDR3 DNA reads as TGCAGCGTTGCGGGACAGGGATGGGACTACGAGCAGTACTTC.

V gene TRBV5-1 combines with J gene TRBJ2-2; 7 bases are shared with TRBD2. Germline V CDR1 and CDR2: SGHRS, YFSETQ. The V and J ends lost 5 bases and 5 bases, in that order; junction bases with no gene match: 6. The CDR3 is made up of 14 amino acids. CDR3: CASSLAGDTGELFF. CDR3 nucleotide sequence: TGCGCCAGCAGTCTTGCGGGAGATACCGGGGAGCTGTTTTTT.

This chain connects TRBV2 to TRBJ2-3; D is tentatively TRBD1 or TRBD2 (5 bases each). CDR3 size: 13 residues. Germline CDR1 reads SNHLY; CDR2 reads FYNNEI. Trimming cost V 8 bases and J 2 bases, with 11 bases left between them. The CDR3 reads CASCGTLTDTQYF. Written as DNA, the CDR3 is TGTGCCAGCTGTGGGACCCTCACAGATACGCAGTATTTT. The variable domain in full, with the rest retrieved from reference TRBV2 and TRBJ2-3, is EPEVTQTPSHQVTQMGQEVILRCVPISNHLYFYWYRQILGQKVEFLVSFYNNEISEKSEIFDDQFSVERPDGSNFTLKIRSTKLEDSAMYFCASCGTLTDTQYFGPGTRLTVL.

The chain couples TRBV30 to TRBJ2-7; 8 bases are shared with TRBD1. Germline CDR1 and CDR2: GTSNPN and SVGIG (reference sequence). V lost 2 bases to trimming and J lost 3 bases; unmatched junction nucleotides: 3. There are 13 residues in the CDR3. The CDR3 DNA reads as TGTGCCTGGAGTAAGGACAGGGTCTACGAGCAGTACTTC. This gives the protein CAWSKDRVYEQYF.

This clone was seen a handful of times. The rearrangement joins TRBV29-1 to TRBJ1-5; D is unresolved. CDR1 and CDR2 from the germline V gene are SQVTM and ANQGSEA. V lost 7 bases, J lost 1 base, and 8 bases lay in between. The CDR3 is made up of 12 amino acids. The CDR3, as DNA: TGCAGCGCCTCGGGCAGCAATCAGCCCCAGCATTTT. Amino acids: CSASGSNQPQHF.

This sequence joins TRBV5-1 and TRBJ1-1; TRBD1 might be the D (5 bases). The ends were cut back, 0 bases at V and 0 bases at J, with 9 bases in the middle. The CDR3 is 15 residues long. The V gene's germline CDR1 is SGHRS and CDR2 YFSETQ. The CDR3 spells CASSLAVQVNTEAFF. The CDR3, as DNA: TGCGCCAGCAGCTTGGCCGTACAGGTGAACACTGAAGCTTTCTTT.